These T cell receptor beta chains were read from a single sample in a study of blood T cell repertoires in COVID-19. Repertoires were generated with immunoSEQ multiplex PCR, while TCRdb's copy carries only in-frame clones and drops some. Of 300,000 to 500,000 clones listed, roughly 90% are singletons. The sample consisted of PBMCs or T cells enriched from blood (not recorded which). These receptors all come from a woman in her 30s with acute COVID-19. CDR3s include the opening cysteine and the closing phenylalanine or tryptophan. D genes are given only for firm matches. Expanded clones are given a class, and other clones once, few, many or no size at all.

v_gene: TRBV5-1; d_gene: NA; abundance: NA; len: 14; j_gene: TRBJ1-3; CDR3aa: CASRKEFSGNTIYF; CDR3nt: TGCGCCAGCAGAAAAGAGTTCTCTGGAAACACCATATATTTT
v_gene: TRBV5-1; d_gene: NA; abundance: NA; len: 13; j_gene: TRBJ1-1; CDR3aa: CASSWGEATEAFF; CDR3nt: TGCGCCAGCAGCTGGGGGGAGGCCACTGAAGCTTTCTTT
v_gene: TRBV9; d_gene: TRBD2; abundance: NA; len: 15; j_gene: TRBJ2-1; CDR3aa: CASTPGPGGYNEQFF; CDR3nt: TGTGCCAGCACCCCGGGGCCGGGGGGGTACAATGAGCAGTTCTTC
v_gene: TRBV6-5; d_gene: TRBD1; abundance: NA; len: 15; j_gene: TRBJ1-2; CDR3aa: CASSRAGGAVVGYTF; CDR3nt: TGTGCCAGCAGTAGAGCAGGGGGCGCGGTAGTTGGCTACACCTTC
v_gene: TRBV18; d_gene: NA; abundance: NA; len: 17; j_gene: TRBJ2-5; CDR3aa: CASSPQWDSRGQETQYF; CDR3nt: TGTGCCAGCTCACCACAATGGGACTCCCGAGGCCAAGAGACCCAGTACTTC
v_gene: TRBV7-9; d_gene: NA; abundance: NA; len: 15; j_gene: TRBJ2-3; CDR3aa: CASSAARAPTDTQYF; CDR3nt: TGTGCCAGCAGCGCCGCCAGGGCCCCTACAGATACGCAGTATTTT
v_gene: TRBV4-1; d_gene: TRBD1; abundance: NA; len: 17; j_gene: TRBJ1-3; CDR3aa: CASSQDIVQGMGNTIYF; CDR3nt: TGCGCCAGCAGCCAAGACATTGTACAGGGGATGGGAAACACCATATATTTT
v_gene: TRBV10-3; d_gene: NA; abundance: NA; len: 15; j_gene: TRBJ2-2; CDR3aa: CAISEQQGGTGELFF; CDR3nt: TGTGCCATCAGTGAGCAACAGGGGGGGACTGGGGAGCTGTTTTTT
v_gene: TRBV7-9; d_gene: NA; abundance: once; len: 14; j_gene: TRBJ2-7; CDR3aa: CASSSVGGYYEQYF; CDR3nt: TGTGCCAGCAGCTCGGTCGGAGGGTACTACGAGCAGTACTTC
v_gene: TRBV11-3; d_gene: TRBD2; abundance: NA; len: 15; j_gene: TRBJ2-1; CDR3aa: CASSFRRGGTSEQFF; CDR3nt: TGTGCCAGCAGCTTCAGACGGGGGGGCACTTCTGAGCAGTTCTTC